The source of this TCR beta chain is a study of T-cell reconstitution after alpha-beta-depleted transplantation in children. Study-wide points: Newly produced T cells mostly provided counts and TCRbeta diversity after one year, as hyperexpanded clones declined.

Unique molecular identifiers were incorporated into the prepared TCRbeta library. In TCRdb, the PCR reads were re-called with MiXCR into one record per CDR3 protein. The repertoire holds 330,000 or so distinct CDR3 sequences, with 10% as singletons. Trimming shortened V by 5 bases and J by 3 bases, and 17 bases separated the two germline ends. Germline V gives CDR1 WSHSY, CDR2 SAAADI. The CDR3 has 15 residues. In its sample, this clonotype was seen many times. Its antigen remains unidentified. The material was PBMCs, obtained before TCRalphabeta/CD19-depleted stem cell transplant. The TCR comes from a boy less than two years old with acute myeloid leukemia, due to receive a stem cell transplant. V usage is TRBV10-2 and J usage is TRBJ2-7; unclear D gene. The CDR3: CASSFGQPILYEQYF. The CDR3 nucleotides are TGCGCCAGCAGTTTTGGCCAGCCGATACTCTACGAGCAGTACTTC.